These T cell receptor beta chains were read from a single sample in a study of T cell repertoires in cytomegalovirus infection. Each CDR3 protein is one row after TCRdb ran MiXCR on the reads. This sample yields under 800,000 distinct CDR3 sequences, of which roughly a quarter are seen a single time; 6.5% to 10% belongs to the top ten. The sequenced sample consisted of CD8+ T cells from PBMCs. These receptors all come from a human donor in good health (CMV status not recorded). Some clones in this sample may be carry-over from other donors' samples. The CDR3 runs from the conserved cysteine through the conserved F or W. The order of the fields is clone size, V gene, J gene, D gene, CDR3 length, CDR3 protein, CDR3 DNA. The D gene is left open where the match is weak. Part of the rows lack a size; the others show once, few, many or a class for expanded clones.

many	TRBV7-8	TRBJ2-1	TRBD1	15	CASSSGTDSYNEQFF	TGTGCCAGCAGCTCCGGGACAGATTCCTACAATGAGCAGTTCTTC
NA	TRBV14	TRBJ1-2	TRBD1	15	CASSPPGQGIYGYTF	TGTGCCAGCAGCCCTCCGGGACAGGGTATCTATGGCTACACCTTC
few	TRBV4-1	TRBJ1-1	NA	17	CASSQDEWGSMNTEAFF	TGCGCCAGCAGCCAAGATGAGTGGGGCAGTATGAACACTGAAGCTTTCTTT
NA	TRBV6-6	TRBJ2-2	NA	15	CASRPPRANTGELFF	TGTGCCAGCAGACCCCCCAGGGCGAACACCGGGGAGCTGTTTTTT
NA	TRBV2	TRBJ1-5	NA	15	CASSGGEQWGQPQHF	TGTGCCAGCAGTGGGGGGGAACAGTGGGGTCAGCCCCAGCATTTT
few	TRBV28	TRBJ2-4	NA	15	CASSFWGADKNIQYF	TGTGCCAGCAGTTTTTGGGGGGCGGACAAAAACATTCAGTACTTC
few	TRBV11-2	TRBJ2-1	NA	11	CASSLGMVKFF	TGTGCCAGCAGCTTAGGAATGGTAAAGTTCTTC
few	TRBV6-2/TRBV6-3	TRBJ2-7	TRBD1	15	CASSWLGTASYEQYF	TGTGCCAGCAGTTGGTTGGGGACAGCCTCCTACGAGCAGTACTTC
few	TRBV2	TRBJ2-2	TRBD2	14	CASGKLADTGELFF	TGTGCCAGCGGAAAACTAGCGGACACCGGGGAGCTGTTTTTT
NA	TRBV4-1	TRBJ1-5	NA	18	CASSQDPDRIYGNQPQHF	TGCGCCAGCAGCCAAGACCCCGACAGGATTTATGGCAATCAGCCCCAGCATTTT
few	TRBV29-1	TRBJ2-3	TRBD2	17	CSVPYRTGGSPTDTQYF	TGCAGCGTGCCGTATCGGACGGGGGGGAGCCCCACAGATACGCAGTATTTT
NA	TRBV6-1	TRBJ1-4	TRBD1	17	CASREGVGQDHNEKLFF	TGTGCCAGCAGGGAAGGAGTCGGACAGGATCATAATGAAAAACTGTTTTTT
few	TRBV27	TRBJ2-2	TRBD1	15	CASRYPGTATGELFF	TGTGCCAGCAGGTACCCCGGGACAGCCACCGGGGAGCTGTTTTTT
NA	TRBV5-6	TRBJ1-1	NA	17	CASSLTLQGNTNTEAFF	TGTGCCAGCAGTCTGACTCTCCAAGGGAATACGAACACTGAAGCTTTCTTT
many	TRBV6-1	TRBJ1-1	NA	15	CASSEARLSNTEAFF	TGTGCCAGCAGTGAAGCTCGCCTCTCGAACACTGAAGCTTTCTTT
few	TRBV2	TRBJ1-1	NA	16	CASRPGPPNSWTEAFF	TGTGCCAGCAGACCAGGGCCACCAAATTCGTGGACTGAAGCTTTCTTT
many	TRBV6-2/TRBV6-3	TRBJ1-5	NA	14	CASNPWGSNQPQHF	TGTGCCAGCAATCCCTGGGGGAGCAATCAGCCCCAGCATTTT
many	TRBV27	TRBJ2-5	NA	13	CASTERPGGTQYF	TGTGCCAGCACGGAGAGGCCTGGTGGGACCCAGTACTTC
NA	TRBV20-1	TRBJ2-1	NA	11	CSASLYNEQFF	TGCAGTGCTAGTCTCTACAATGAGCAGTTCTTC
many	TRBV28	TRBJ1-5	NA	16	CASSYLGGTSNQPQHF	TGTGCCAGCAGTTACCTGGGTGGTACTAGCAATCAGCCCCAGCATTTT
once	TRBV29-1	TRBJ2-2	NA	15	CSVIVRVTNTGELFF	TGCAGCGTTATTGTCAGGGTGACGAACACCGGGGAGCTGTTTTTT
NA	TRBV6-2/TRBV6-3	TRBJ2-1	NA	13	CASIDRGYDEQFF	TGTGCCAGCATAGATCGAGGTTACGATGAGCAGTTCTTC
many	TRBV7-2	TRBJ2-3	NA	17	CASWGALRTGDGYTQYF	TGTGCCAGCTGGGGGGCCTTGAGAACGGGTGACGGGTATACGCAGTATTTT
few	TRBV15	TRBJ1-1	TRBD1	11	CATIGQGLSFF	TGTGCCACCATAGGACAGGGTCTGTCTTTCTTT
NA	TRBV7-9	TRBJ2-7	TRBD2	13	CASSLGLAGMQYF	TGTGCCAGCAGCCTTGGACTAGCGGGGATGCAGTACTTC
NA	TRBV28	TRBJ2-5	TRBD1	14	CASRPGTGRETQYF	TGTGCCAGCAGGCCCGGGACAGGGAGAGAGACCCAGTACTTC
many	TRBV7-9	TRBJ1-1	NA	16	CASSLGTPQRNTEAFF	TGTGCCAGCAGCTTAGGGACACCGCAGAGAAACACTGAAGCTTTCTTT
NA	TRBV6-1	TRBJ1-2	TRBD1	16	CASSDYASTGRSGYTF	TGTGCCAGCAGTGATTATGCCTCGACAGGGCGGAGTGGCTACACCTTC
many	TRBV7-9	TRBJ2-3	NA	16	CASSDTQRGSTDTQYF	TGTGCCAGCAGCGACACGCAGAGGGGGAGCACAGATACGCAGTATTTT
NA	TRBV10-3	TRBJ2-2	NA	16	CAISIQRGSNTGELFF	TGTGCCATCAGTATCCAACGGGGCTCGAACACCGGGGAGCTGTTTTTT
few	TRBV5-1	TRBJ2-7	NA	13	CASSFGEFYEQYF	TGCGCCAGCAGCTTCGGAGAGTTCTACGAGCAGTACTTC
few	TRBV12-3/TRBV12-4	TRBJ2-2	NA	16	CASSPLATLSTGELFF	TGTGCCAGCAGCCCCCTCGCGACACTGAGCACCGGGGAGCTGTTTTTT
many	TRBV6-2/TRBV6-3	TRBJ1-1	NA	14	CASSYSPGNTEAFF	TGTGCCAGCAGTTACTCGCCAGGGAACACTGAAGCTTTCTTT
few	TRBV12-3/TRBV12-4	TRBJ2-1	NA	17	CASSLVNYAGTTDEQFF	TGTGCCAGCAGTTTAGTTAATTATGCAGGGACAACGGATGAGCAGTTCTTC
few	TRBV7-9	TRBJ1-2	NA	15	CASSLARDLLYGYTF	TGTGCCAGCAGCTTAGCCCGGGACCTACTCTATGGCTACACCTTC
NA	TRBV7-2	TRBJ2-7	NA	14	CASSETGSPREQYF	TGTGCCAGCAGCGAGACAGGTAGCCCCAGAGAGCAGTACTTC
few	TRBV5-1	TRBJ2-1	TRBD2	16	CASSGLTSSSYNEQFF	TGTGCCAGCAGCGGCCTGACTAGCTCTTCCTACAATGAGCAGTTCTTC
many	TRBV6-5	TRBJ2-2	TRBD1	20	CASSYPRGGQGFQNTGELFF	TGTGCCAGCAGTTATCCCCGAGGGGGACAGGGATTTCAGAACACCGGGGAGCTGTTTTTT
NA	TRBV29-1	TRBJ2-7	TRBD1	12	CSVVDRMDEQYF	TGCAGCGTTGTGGACAGGATGGACGAGCAGTACTTC
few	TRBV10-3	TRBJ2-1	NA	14	CAISESGANNEQFF	TGTGCCATCAGTGAGTCAGGGGCCAACAATGAGCAGTTCTTC
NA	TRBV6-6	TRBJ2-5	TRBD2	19	CASSYAPPLAGGFQETQYF	TGTGCCAGCAGTTACGCCCCGCCGCTAGCGGGGGGATTCCAAGAGACCCAGTACTTC
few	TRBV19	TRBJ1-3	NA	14	CARPGTISGNTIYF	TGTGCCAGACCCGGGACCATCTCTGGAAACACCATATATTTT
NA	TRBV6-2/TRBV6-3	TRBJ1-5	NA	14	CASRDIGINQPQHF	TGTGCCAGCAGAGATATAGGGATTAACCAGCCCCAGCATTTT
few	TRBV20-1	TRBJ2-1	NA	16	CSARTARLEPYNEQFF	TGCAGTGCTAGAACCGCCCGGCTAGAGCCTTACAATGAGCAGTTCTTC
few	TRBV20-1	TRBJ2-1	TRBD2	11	CSARLAGELFF	TGCAGTGCTAGACTAGCGGGGGAGCTGTTCTTC
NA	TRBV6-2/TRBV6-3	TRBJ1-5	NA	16	CASTGGLDMSNQPQHF	TGTGCCAGCACCGGGGGGTTGGACATGAGCAATCAGCCCCAGCATTTT
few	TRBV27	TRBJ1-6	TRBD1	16	CASSRTGEFGNSPLHF	TGTGCCAGCAGTCGGACAGGGGAATTCGGGAATTCACCCCTCCACTTT
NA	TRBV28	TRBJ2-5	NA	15	CASKETGFVVETQYF	TGTGCCAGCAAAGAAACAGGGTTTGTTGTAGAGACCCAGTACTTC
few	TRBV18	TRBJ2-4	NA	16	CASSPNTSSFKNIQYF	TGTGCCAGCTCACCTAACACGAGCTCCTTCAAAAACATTCAGTACTTC
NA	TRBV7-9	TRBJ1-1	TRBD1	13	CASAPQGAAEAFF	TGTGCCAGCGCACCCCAGGGGGCCGCTGAAGCTTTCTTT
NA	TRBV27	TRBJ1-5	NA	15	CASSLSAGINQPQHF	TGTGCCAGCAGTTTATCGGCAGGGATCAATCAGCCCCAGCATTTT
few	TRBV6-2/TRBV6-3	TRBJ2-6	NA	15	CASSTGGAGANVLTF	TGTGCCAGCAGTACAGGGGGGGCTGGGGCCAACGTCCTGACTTTC
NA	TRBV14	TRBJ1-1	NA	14	CASSQGPRSPEAFF	TGTGCCAGCAGCCAAGGACCCAGGTCCCCTGAAGCTTTCTTT
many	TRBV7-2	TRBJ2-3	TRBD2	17	CASSLDSGAPSTDTQYF	TGTGCCAGCAGCTTAGATAGCGGGGCGCCTAGCACAGATACGCAGTATTTT
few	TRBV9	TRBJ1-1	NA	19	CASSVGPAPQGGGNTEAFF	TGTGCCAGCAGCGTTGGACCAGCCCCACAGGGTGGGGGGAACACTGAAGCTTTCTTT
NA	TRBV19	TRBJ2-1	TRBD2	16	CASSIRGAGGLDEQFF	TGTGCCAGTAGTATAAGAGGGGCGGGGGGGCTGGATGAGCAGTTCTTC
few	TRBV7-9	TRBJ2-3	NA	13	CAARLGRTDTQYF	TGTGCCGCTAGACTAGGCCGCACAGATACGCAGTATTTT
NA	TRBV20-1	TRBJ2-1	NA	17	CSARRFEDGSFYNEQFF	TGCAGTGCTAGGCGCTTTGAGGATGGCTCTTTCTACAATGAGCAGTTCTTC
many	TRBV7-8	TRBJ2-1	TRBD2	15	CASSLERGEYNEQFF	TGTGCCAGCAGCTTAGAGCGGGGAGAGTACAATGAGCAGTTCTTC
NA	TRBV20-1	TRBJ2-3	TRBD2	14	CSAPWGGSTDTQYF	TGCAGTGCCCCCTGGGGGGGGAGCACAGATACGCAGTATTTT